The 2 T cell receptor beta chains below were found in one sample sequenced in a study of blood T cell repertoires in COVID-19. Libraries were prepared by immunoSEQ multiplex PCR; TCRdb keeps only in-frame clonotypes and omits some of them. The table includes 120,000 or so clones, 75% to 80% detected once. What was sequenced was peripheral blood. The receptors stem from a human donor in a cohort sampled during active COVID-19.

The chain couples TRBV5-4 to TRBJ2-5; 9 bases are a match to TRBD2. V was pared by 0 bases and J by 2 bases, with 5 bases of the junction left unmatched. CDR1 SGHNT and CDR2 YYREEE come from the germline V gene (reference sequence). The CDR3 is made up of 16 amino acids. CDR3: CASSLGHSGGQETQYF. CDR3 bases: TGTGCCAGCAGCTTGGGCCATAGCGGGGGACAAGAGACCCAGTACTTC.

This clone was counted only a few times. The chain is built from TRBV10-3 and TRBJ2-7; D is possibly TRBD1 (5 bases). Germline CDR1 ENHRY, CDR2 SYGVKD. The CDR3 loop spans 14 amino acids. V lost 7 bases and J 3 bases, leaving 16 bases between the germline ends. In nucleotides, the CDR3 is TGTGCCATCATGGAAGGCAGGGATTACTACGAGCAGTACTTC. Its translation: CAIMEGRDYYEQYF.